A selection of T cell receptor beta chains follows, all from one sample in a study of T cells in Graves' hyperthyroidism and ophthalmopathy. Each CDR3 protein is one row after TCRdb ran MiXCR on the multiplex PCR reads. The top ten hold about two fifths of the sample, which has over 200,000 distinct CDR3 sequences, approximately 20% seen once. The specimen sequenced was blood. All receptors derive from a man aged 35-49 years with Graves' hyperthyroidism. Each CDR3 is given with its conserved first and last residue. The D gene is left open where the match is weak. Size is stated for part of the rows, as once, few or many counts, or as a class when the clone is expanded.

abundance | d_gene | j_gene | v_gene | CDR3aa | CDR3nt
many | - | TRBJ2-5 | TRBV5-1 | CASSRRQTQETQYF | TGCGCCAGCAGCAGGAGACAGACCCAAGAGACCCAGTACTTC
many | - | TRBJ2-5 | TRBV20-1 | CSALEDKETQYF | TGCAGTGCTCTGGAAGACAAAGAGACCCAGTACTTC
many | - | TRBJ2-5 | TRBV27 | CASKMIDQETQYF | TGTGCCAGCAAGATGATAGACCAAGAGACCCAGTACTTC
many | - | TRBJ2-2 | TRBV7-7 | CASSRHDTGELFF | TGTGCTAGCAGTAGACATGACACCGGGGAGCTGTTTTTT
- | - | TRBJ1-3 | TRBV9 | CASSRQDGGAIYF | TGTGCCAGCAGCAGACAGGACGGGGGAGCCATATATTTT
- | TRBD1 | TRBJ1-5 | TRBV5-1 | CASSLTTGNQPQHF | TGCGCCAGCAGCTTGACGACAGGGAATCAGCCCCAGCATTTT
few | - | TRBJ2-7 | TRBV30 | CAWSGGAGTVSYEQYF | TGTGCCTGGAGTGGGGGGGCCGGGACGGTATCCTACGAGCAGTACTTC
many | - | TRBJ1-4 | TRBV7-9 | CASSFLGGLNEKLFF | TGTGCCAGCAGCTTTCTGGGGGGCCTGAATGAAAAACTGTTTTTT
many | - | TRBJ1-1 | TRBV20-1 | CSAKGPSTEAFF | TGCAGTGCTAAGGGTCCCTCTACTGAAGCTTTCTTT
few | TRBD1 | TRBJ1-5 | TRBV4-3 | CASSQGTGVNGNQPQHF | TGCGCCAGCAGCCAAGGGACAGGGGTTAACGGCAATCAGCCCCAGCATTTT
many | - | TRBJ1-1 | TRBV11-2 | CASSSYGHDTEAFF | TGTGCCAGCAGCTCGTATGGACACGACACTGAAGCTTTCTTT
- | - | TRBJ2-3 | TRBV3-1 | CASRRAGRTDTRYF | TGTGCCAGCCGGAGGGCAGGGAGGACAGATACGCGGTATTTT
few | TRBD1 | TRBJ1-2 | TRBV14 | CASSYQGARGYTF | TGTGCCAGCAGTTACCAGGGGGCGCGGGGCTACACCTTC
many | TRBD2 | TRBJ2-1 | TRBV15 | CATSTLGLAGGNSYNEQFF | TGTGCCACCAGCACCCTCGGGCTAGCGGGGGGAAACTCCTACAATGAGCAGTTCTTC